What follows are 32 T cell receptor beta chains derived from one specimen sequenced in a study of blood T cell repertoires in COVID-19. Assay: immunoSEQ multiplex PCR; the TCRdb copy retains only in-frame clones and omits some. The sample yields about 350,000 clones, roughly 89% seen once. The specimen sequenced was peripheral blood. Receptor source: a woman aged 18 to 35 who had recovered from COVID-19.

The chain employs TRBV7-9 and TRBJ2-1; the match to TRBD2 covers 10 bases. The CDR3 is 16 residues long. V shed 0 bases and J 4 bases; nucleotides not matched to a gene: 3. CDR1 is SEHNR, CDR2 FQNEAQ, per germline (reference sequence). In DNA form, the CDR3 reads TGTGCCAGCAGCTTAGCTAGCGGGAGGAGTTACAATGAGCAGTTCTTC. Its translation: CASSLASGRSYNEQFF.

The chain is built from TRBV11-2 and TRBJ2-3; 7 bases map to TRBD2. In germline, CDR1 is SGHAT, CDR2 FQNNGV. This CDR3 has 12 amino acids. Germline trimming cut 1 base from V and 11 bases from J; bases unmatched to any gene: 3. Here the CDR3 reads CASSLGGRGQYF. CDR3 coding DNA: TGTGCCAGCAGCTTAGGCGGGAGAGGGCAGTATTTT.

The chain recombines TRBV3-1 (or the pseudogene TRBV3-2) with TRBJ1-3, with unresolved D. The CDR3 has 17 residues. CDR1 and CDR2 from the germline V gene are LGHDT and YNNKEL (reference sequence). V gave up 1 base and J gave up 0 bases, with 13 bases separating them. The CDR3 is CASSQVKVWSSGNTIYF. Here the CDR3 DNA reads TGTGCCAGCAGCCAAGTTAAAGTTTGGAGCTCTGGAAACACCATATATTTT.

The gene calls are TRBV6-5 and TRBJ2-5; a possible D gene is TRBD1 (7 bases). Germline values: CDR1 MNHEY, CDR2 SVGAGI. This CDR3 is built from 15 residues. Trimming shortened V by 5 bases and J by 2 bases, and 15 bases separated the two germline ends. CDR3 nucleotides: TGTGCCAGCAGTCGAGGGGGCGCGGGACAAGAGACCCAGTACTTC. Its protein product is CASSRGGAGQETQYF.

This chain joins TRBV7-2 and TRBJ2-5, with 10 bases matching TRBD2. CDR1 is SGHTA and CDR2 is FQGNSA in the germline V gene. V shed 2 bases and J 4 bases; nucleotides not matched to a gene: 7. The CDR3 has 16 residues. Here the CDR3 DNA reads TGTGCCAGCAGCTTAAAACTAGCGGGGATGGGAGAGACCCAGTACTTC. The encoded protein is CASSLKLAGMGETQYF. The full variable domain, with the rest looked up from reference TRBV7-2 and TRBJ2-5, is GAGVSQSPSNKVTEKGKDVELRCDPISGHTALYWYRQSLGQGLEFLIYFQGNSAPDKSGLPSDRFSAERTGGSVSTLTIQRTQQEDSAVYLCASSLKLAGMGETQYFGPGTRLLVL.

This chain links TRBV6-5 with TRBJ1-2, with D possibly being TRBD1 (6 bases). The CDR3 covers 12 residues. The V end lost 8 bases, the J end lost 4 bases, and 11 bases lay between the germline ends. Germline V lookup: CDR1 MNHEY, CDR2 SVGAGI. CDR3 region: CASRKGVYGYTF. The CDR3 region has the DNA TGTGCCAGCCGAAAGGGGGTCTATGGCTACACCTTC.

The rearrangement joins TRBV19 to TRBJ2-2, with D possibly matching TRBD1 (5 bases). From germline, CDR1 is LNHDA and CDR2 SQIVND (reference sequence). CDR3 length: 13 residues. Trimming removed 7 bases at V and 6 bases at J, with 12 bases between. As DNA, the CDR3 is TGTGCCAGTACGGCAGGGTTTCCCGGGGAGCTGTTTTTT. It translates to CASTAGFPGELFF.

The chain carries TRBV2 and TRBJ2-1; 14 bases map to TRBD2. There are 15 residues in the CDR3. CDR1 and CDR2 (germline): SNHLY, FYNNEI. V lost 1 base, J lost 13 bases, and 6 bases stayed unmatched. CDR3 residues: CASSEGTSGRFRQFF. Written as DNA, the CDR3 is TGTGCCAGCAGTGAAGGGACTAGCGGGAGGTTTAGACAGTTCTTC. Full variable domain (missing parts from reference TRBV2 and TRBJ2-1): EPEVTQTPSHQVTQMGQEVILRCVPISNHLYFYWYRQILGQKVEFLVSFYNNEISEKSEIFDDQFSVERPDGSNFTLKIRSTKLEDSAMYFCASSEGTSGRFRQFFGPGTRLTVL.

The gene calls are TRBV7-2 and TRBJ1-4; D not certain. The germline V and J ends were trimmed by 2 bases and 0 bases, with 10 bases remaining between them. Germline lookup yields CDR1 SGHTA and CDR2 FQGNSA. This CDR3 spans 16 amino acids. CDR3 in DNA: TGTGCCAGCAGCTTAAAGAGCGACGCAACTAATGAAAAACTGTTTTTT. This codes for CASSLKSDATNEKLFF.

The chain recombines TRBV11-2 with TRBJ2-7; D ambiguous. This CDR3 region has 12 residues. V was trimmed by 5 bases and J by 5 bases, leaving 10 bases between them. Per the germline V gene, CDR1 is SGHAT and CDR2 is FQNNGV. The CDR3 region is CASSLRGDEQYV. CDR3 nucleotide sequence: TGTGCCAGCAGCCTAAGAGGCGACGAGCAGTACGTC.

This rearrangement joins TRBV9 to TRBJ2-5, with D tentatively TRBD2 (6 bases). The CDR3 is 15 amino acids. Trimming cost V 2 bases and J 9 bases, with 20 bases left between them. Germline lookup yields CDR1 SGDLS and CDR2 YYNGEE. Written as DNA, the CDR3 is TGTGCCAGCAGCGTCGGCGGGACCCACGTCGAGGCCCAGTACTTC. Translation gives CASSVGGTHVEAQYF.

The V gene is TRBV27, the J gene TRBJ1-3; D is uncertain. The CDR3 consists of 12 residues. V lost 8 bases, J lost 7 bases, and 12 bases lay in between. The germline CDR1 and CDR2 sequences are MNHEY and SMNVEV (reference sequence). The CDR3 sequence is CASGLSGNTIYF. CDR3 nucleotides: TGTGCCAGCGGACTGTCGGGGAACACCATATATTTT.

There are a few counts of this clone. The rearrangement joins TRBV7-6 to TRBJ1-1; D remains unclear. Germline V gene lookup returns CDR1 SGHVS and CDR2 FNYEAQ. The CDR3 consists of 16 residues. The V end was cut by 0 bases, the J end by 1 base, with 12 bases between. Here the CDR3 reads CASSLANPRENTEAFF. The CDR3 DNA is TGTGCCAGCAGCTTAGCTAATCCAAGAGAGAACACTGAAGCTTTCTTT.

V usage is TRBV19 and J usage is TRBJ1-5, with D uncertain. Trimming cost V 5 bases and J 3 bases, with 8 bases left between them. The CDR3 covers 13 residues. Germline CDR1 LNHDA, CDR2 SQIVND (reference sequence). The CDR3 loop is CASSSRVNQPQHF. CDR3 DNA: TGTGCCAGTAGTTCACGGGTCAATCAGCCCCAGCATTTT.

This rearrangement joins TRBV2 to TRBJ2-3, with TRBD2 matching over 8 bases. V shed 10 bases, J shed 5 bases, and the junction held 8 bases outside the gene matches. In germline, CDR1 is SNHLY, CDR2 FYNNEI. The CDR3 has 13 amino acids. CDR3 sequence: CANTAGVLDTQYF. The CDR3 DNA reads as TGTGCCAACACAGCGGGAGTTTTAGATACGCAGTATTTT.

This clone was picked up one time. The CDR3 reads CAISDGGRGTEAFF. The CDR3 nucleotides are TGTGCCATCAGTGACGGTGGGAGAGGAACTGAAGCTTTCTTT. The chain combines TRBV10-3 with TRBJ1-1; D remains unclear. Trimming removed 3 bases from V and 5 bases from J, with 13 bases in between. Germline CDR1 reads ENHRY; CDR2 reads SYGVKD. This CDR3 is built from 14 residues.

This clone was observed once. This chain uses TRBV6-2 or TRBV6-3 with TRBJ1-2, with 10 bases matching TRBD1. Germline CDR1 reads MNHEY; CDR2 reads SVGEGT. V trimming: 5 bases; J trimming: 9 bases; junction bases outside the gene matches: 24. The CDR3 contains 19 residues. In DNA, the CDR3 is TGTGCCAGCAGTCCGCTGGACAGGGGGGTTCGGCGGTCGGGTCTGAGCTACACCTTC. Translating gives CASSPLDRGVRRSGLSYTF.

The chain combines TRBV10-2 with TRBJ2-7, with D possibly being TRBD2 (5 bases). This CDR3 region has 15 residues. The germline gives CDR1 WSHSY, CDR2 SAAADI. The V and J ends lost 7 bases and 3 bases respectively, with 19 bases between them. The CDR3 coding sequence is TGCGCCAGCAACCCCCTACTGGCGGGTGGCTACGAGCAGTACGTC. Protein product: CASNPLLAGGYEQYV.

The chain combines TRBV5-6 with TRBJ1-1, with 11 bases identical to TRBD1. This CDR3 region has 16 residues. J lost 5 bases, V lost 4 bases, and 10 bases had no gene match. CDR1 is SGHDT and CDR2 is YYEEEE in the germline V gene. The CDR3 here is CASSPGQGAVETEAFF. The CDR3 DNA sequence: TGTGCCAGCAGCCCAGGACAGGGGGCTGTGGAGACTGAAGCTTTCTTT.

The genes are TRBV19 and TRBJ1-1; D unclear. V was cut by 2 bases and J by 3 bases, with 10 bases left in between. This CDR3 contains 14 residues. CDR1 and CDR2 (germline): LNHDA, SQIVND (reference sequence). The DNA of the CDR3 is TGTGCCAGTAGTATACGAGGGCTGTACACTGAAGCTTTCTTT. This codes for CASSIRGLYTEAFF.

This chain joins TRBV6-6 and TRBJ1-6; 10 nucleotides line up with TRBD1. The CDR3 extends over 19 amino acids. The V and J ends lost 5 bases and 9 bases, in that order; junction bases with no gene match: 19. Looked up from germline, CDR1 is MNHNY and CDR2 is SVGAGI (reference sequence). Here the CDR3 reads CASSLPQGQGYVRRSPLHF. CDR3 DNA sequence: TGTGCCAGCAGTCTCCCCCAGGGACAGGGGTATGTAAGACGTTCACCCCTCCACTTT.

This clone was observed once. This chain connects TRBV5-5 to TRBJ2-7; 11 nucleotides align to TRBD2. CDR3 length: 16 amino acids. V lost 3 bases, J lost 4 bases, and 9 bases stayed unmatched. Germline CDR1 is SGHKS and CDR2 is YYEKEE (reference sequence). Written as DNA, the CDR3 is TGTGCCAGCAGCTCACCCACTAGCGGGAGTTCTTACGAGCAGTACGTC. This sequence encodes CASSSPTSGSSYEQYV.

The chain recombines TRBV29-1 with TRBJ2-3, with D tentatively TRBD2 (6 bases). V was pared by 6 bases and J by 3 bases, with 13 bases between. The germline V gene has CDR1 SQVTM and CDR2 ANQGSEA. CDR3 length: 13 residues. This chain's CDR3 is CSVAPGATDTQYF. CDR3 bases: TGCAGCGTCGCCCCGGGAGCAACAGATACGCAGTATTTT.

The rearrangement links TRBV7-9 to TRBJ1-2; TRBD1 agrees at 8 bases. Germline CDR1 and CDR2: SEHNR and FQNEAQ (reference sequence). CDR3 length: 16 amino acids. Trimming at V came to 7 bases and at J to 2 bases, leaving 12 bases not matched to a gene. CDR3 bases: TGTGCCAGCACCAGAACAACAGGGGGGTCCAACTATGGCTACACCTTC. Its protein is CASTRTTGGSNYGYTF.

This clone came up a few times. V is TRBV6-5 and J is TRBJ2-7, with 8 positions matching TRBD1. Germline V gene sequence: CDR1 MNHEY, CDR2 SVGAGI. After removal of 11 bases from V and 7 bases from J, the junction contained 7 bases not matched to a gene. The CDR3 covers 11 residues. CDR3 sequence: CAYGQGGEQYV. CDR3 coding DNA: TGTGCCTACGGACAGGGCGGAGAGCAGTACGTC.

The chain uses TRBV14 and TRBJ2-2; TRBD1 aligns across 9 bases. Germline V lookup: CDR1 SGHDN, CDR2 FVKESK. Losses at the gene ends were 4 bases for V and 6 bases for J; bases not matched to a gene: 12. This CDR3 comprises 17 residues. CDR3 in DNA: TGTGCCAGCAGCCGCCTACAGGGGGCGCGTACCGCCGGGGAGCTGTTTTTT. Protein product: CASSRLQGARTAGELFF.

J is TRBJ2-3 and V is TRBV6-4; 7 nucleotides match TRBD1. This CDR3 comprises 16 residues. Germline V gene lookup returns CDR1 MRHNA and CDR2 SNTAGT. The ends lost 7 bases at V and 4 bases at J; junction bases unmatched: 14. DNA of the CDR3: TGTGCCAGCACCCGACAGGGAATGGTCCGGGCAGATACGCAGTATTTT. As protein: CASTRQGMVRADTQYF.

The rearrangement links TRBV5-1 to TRBJ1-3; D is uncertain. This CDR3 region has 16 residues. The V gene's germline CDR1 is SGHRS and CDR2 YFSETQ. Deletions cut 0 bases from V and 0 bases from J, with 10 bases between. CDR3 sequence reads: CASSLVPSRSGNTIYF. CDR3 DNA: TGCGCCAGCAGCTTGGTACCGAGCCGCTCTGGAAACACCATATATTTT. Looking up the rest from reference TRBV5-1 and TRBJ1-3 gives the full variable domain: KAGVTQTPRYLIKTRGQQVTLSCSPISGHRSVSWYQQTPGQGLQFLFEYFSETQRNKGNFPGRFSGRQFSNSRSEMNVSTLELGDSALYLCASSLVPSRSGNTIYFGEGSWLTVV.

The CDR3 is CASSRGQYNQPQHF. CDR3 bases: TGTGCCAGCAGTCGAGGACAGTACAATCAGCCCCAGCATTTT. This rearrangement joins TRBV6-5 to TRBJ1-5; weak D call: TRBD1 (6 bases). The V gene's germline CDR1 is MNHEY and CDR2 SVGAGI. The CDR3 loop spans 14 amino acids. V was trimmed by 5 bases and J by 3 bases, leaving 11 bases between them.

The gene calls are TRBV12-5 and TRBJ2-6; no reliable D call. CDR3 length: 13 amino acids. Germline V gene sequence: CDR1 LGHNT, CDR2 FRNRAP. Trimming cost V 7 bases and J 1 base, with 5 bases left between them. This CDR3 reads CASDSSGANVLTF. CDR3 in DNA: TGTGCTAGTGACAGTTCTGGGGCCAACGTCCTGACTTTC.

The rearrangement uses TRBV15 and TRBJ2-2; maybe TRBD1 (6 bases). The germline CDR1 and CDR2 sequences are LNHNV and YYDKDF (reference sequence). This CDR3 has 14 residues. The V gene lost 9 bases and the J gene lost 5 bases, with 16 bases spanning the gap. CDR3 nucleotide sequence: TGTGCCACTCGATCCACCAGGGGAACCGGGGAGCTGTTTTTT. This gives the protein CATRSTRGTGELFF.

This CDR3 is CATSELGLAGLGTGELFF. The DNA for the CDR3 is TGTGCCACCAGTGAATTAGGACTAGCGGGATTAGGCACCGGGGAGCTGTTTTTT. V and J are TRBV24-1 and TRBJ2-2, with TRBD2 matching over 12 bases. Germline assignment: CDR1 KGHDR and CDR2 SFDVKD. The CDR3 runs to 18 residues. V gave up 4 bases and J gave up 4 bases; unmatched junction bases: 9.